These T cell receptor beta chains were read from a single sample in a study of blood T cell repertoires in COVID-19. Profiling relied on immunoSEQ multiplex PCR, and the TCRdb table lists in-frame clones only, not all of them. Of hundreds of thousands of clones in the sample, 70% to 90% were seen once. The sample comprised peripheral blood. The receptors here all came from a man younger than 30 with active or convalescent COVID-19. Each CDR3 is given without its conserved first and last residue. A D gene is named only where the DNA matches it firmly.

v_call	d_call	j_call	cdr3_aa
TRBV9	.	TRBJ2-5	ASSPTPGNPRETQY
TRBV6-2/TRBV6-3	TRBD2	TRBJ2-4	ASSYSLGLAGAYIQY
TRBV19	.	TRBJ1-6	ASSPSSYNSPLH
TRBV7-3	.	TRBJ2-6	ASSSSSSGANVLT
TRBV7-2	.	TRBJ1-2	ASSSRQFNYGYT
TRBV19	.	TRBJ2-3	ASSDRFTQY
TRBV7-2	TRBD2	TRBJ2-1	ASSPGGALAGVWNEQF
TRBV7-4	.	TRBJ1-5	ASSLSRLPQH
TRBV5-1	TRBD2	TRBJ2-5	ASSLELAGAQETQY
TRBV10-1	TRBD1	TRBJ1-1	ASSLDRTYPKNTEAF
TRBV27	TRBD1	TRBJ2-1	ASWTGYNEQF
TRBV29-1	TRBD1	TRBJ1-2	SVEDFIRRQGAYGYT
TRBV6-5	.	TRBJ1-5	ASSEGLNSNQPQH
TRBV5-4	TRBD2	TRBJ2-3	ASSPRTSGHGDTQY
TRBV6-2/TRBV6-3	.	TRBJ1-5	ASSVTASNQPQH
TRBV3-1/TRBV3-2	.	TRBJ1-1	ASSQTKGTKARGIEEAF
TRBV2	.	TRBJ2-7	ASRALRGTSYEQY
TRBV7-8	.	TRBJ2-7	ASSLEGPYNHEQY
TRBV5-1	.	TRBJ1-1	ASSLQFGVSAAF
TRBV5-1	TRBD2	TRBJ2-3	ASSLATSGRAGTQY
TRBV9	.	TRBJ1-1	ASSVAIGTEAF
TRBV4-3	.	TRBJ1-1	ASSQVGGREAF
TRBV15	TRBD1	TRBJ2-7	ATSVRQGPYEQY
TRBV13	.	TRBJ1-2	ASTPGPARYGYT
TRBV9	.	TRBJ1-3	ASSVGQSGNTIY
TRBV19	TRBD1	TRBJ2-7	ASKRGDRGLGEQY
TRBV2	TRBD1	TRBJ2-1	ASSLQGWDNEQF
TRBV12-3/TRBV12-4	.	TRBJ1-2	ASSYTINYGYT
TRBV28	.	TRBJ1-5	ASSLPAAEGQPQH
TRBV10-3	.	TRBJ2-7	AVRDSYEQY
TRBV29-1	.	TRBJ1-1	SVNPGAF
TRBV5-6	.	TRBJ2-7	ASSLQAHEQY
TRBV6-5	TRBD2	TRBJ2-1	ATAGLGYNEQF
TRBV18	.	TRBJ2-5	ASSPDSIQETQY
TRBV5-1	.	TRBJ1-3	ASSLGRSSGNTIY
TRBV7-8	TRBD2	TRBJ2-7	ASSFSDSGTSGSYEQY
TRBV28	.	TRBJ1-3	ASTARHGGNTIY
TRBV7-2	.	TRBJ1-4	ASSLEPNEKLF
TRBV6-5	.	TRBJ1-1	ASRSLEGNTEAF
TRBV6-5	.	TRBJ1-5	ASSSTENQPQH
TRBV28	.	TRBJ1-3	ASSAPGESTGNTIY
TRBV7-2	TRBD1	TRBJ1-2	ASSLPGQGARGYT
TRBV11-3	TRBD2	TRBJ2-3	ASSLAERGGQDTQY
TRBV18	.	TRBJ1-2	ASSPNGQGGYT
TRBV7-2	.	TRBJ1-1	ASSLRLTEAF
TRBV4-3	TRBD1	TRBJ1-2	ASSQDRGRNYGYT
TRBV4-1	.	TRBJ1-2	ASSQIHLLGYT
TRBV10-1	.	TRBJ2-2	ASSAQVTGELF
TRBV4-1	.	TRBJ2-5	ASSPIGALQETQY
TRBV11-1	TRBD1	TRBJ1-2	ASSLGQGASGYT
TRBV6-5	.	TRBJ1-5	ASSYSGLTSNQPQH
TRBV27	TRBD2	TRBJ2-1	ASTFAGEYNEQF
TRBV7-9	TRBD1	TRBJ2-7	ASSKGTGFSSYEQY
TRBV27	TRBD1	TRBJ1-1	ASGTTGDAF
TRBV18	TRBD1	TRBJ1-6	ASSPPTGGGSPLH
TRBV4-3	.	TRBJ1-6	ASSQDSGAGNSPLH
TRBV12-3/TRBV12-4	TRBD1	TRBJ1-1	ASTRQGWTEAF
TRBV3-1/TRBV3-2	TRBD2	TRBJ2-7	ASSQDLSGRAGEQY
TRBV30	.	TRBJ1-4	AWSPPRVLNEKLF
TRBV4-3	TRBD2	TRBJ2-1	ASSQRLAAYNEQF